Described below is a single T cell receptor beta chain sequence and its context. The data belong to a study of blood T cell repertoires in COVID-19. Across the whole study: From T cells, B-cell-depleted T cells, or PBMCs came the material, which was cDNA or gDNA.

Germline CDR1 reads SGHTA; CDR2 reads FQGNSA. CDR3 length: 19 residues. J was trimmed by 1 base and V by 5 bases; bases with no gene match: 14. Sequencing used immunoSEQ multiplex PCR; TCRdb keeps in-frame clones, though not all of them. The table records about 250,000 clones, 86% of them present only once. V is TRBV7-2 and J is TRBJ2-2; 9 nucleotides line up with TRBD1. This TCR came from an elderly woman with COVID-19, enrolled during active disease. Material for sequencing was peripheral blood. Here the CDR3 DNA reads TGTGCCAGCAGCCCCAGAAGTCCGTCGACAGGGGGGAACACCGGGGAGCTGTTTTTT. Protein: CASSPRSPSTGGNTGELFF.